This TCR beta chain was sequenced in a study of cytomegalovirus exposure and HLA in healthy donors. Findings and caveats of the study: Most observed TCR sequences were rare, whereas some public TCRs were detected in many donors. Associated with cytomegalovirus, according to the listing, were 170 or so TCR beta chains. As a later analysis revealed, most CMV-associated TCR beta chains appeared HLA-restricted. Trimming of TCR beta V- and J-genes showed a link, identified in a later analysis, to a missense DCLRE1C variant.

A word on this clone: Its antigen is not identified.

Vbeta (60) and Jbeta (13) primers were used in the PCR. TCRdb's copy holds only in-frame clones and misses some; the assay was immunoSEQ multiplex PCR. The data contain 100,000 to 150,000 clones, under 12% of them singletons. Sequencing was performed on PBMCs. The receptor was derived from a woman in her late teens or twenties in good health and CMV-seropositive.

The CDR3 loop is CASSLVGASDTQYF. Here the CDR3 DNA reads TGTGCCAGCAGCTTAGTGGGAGCAAGTGATACGCAGTATTTT. V usage is TRBV13 and J usage is TRBJ2-3, with D possibly being TRBD2 (5 bases). CDR3 size: 14 residues. Trimming left V 1 base short and J 6 bases short, with 11 bases between. Germline V gene data show CDR1 as PRHDT and CDR2 as FYEKMQ (reference sequence).